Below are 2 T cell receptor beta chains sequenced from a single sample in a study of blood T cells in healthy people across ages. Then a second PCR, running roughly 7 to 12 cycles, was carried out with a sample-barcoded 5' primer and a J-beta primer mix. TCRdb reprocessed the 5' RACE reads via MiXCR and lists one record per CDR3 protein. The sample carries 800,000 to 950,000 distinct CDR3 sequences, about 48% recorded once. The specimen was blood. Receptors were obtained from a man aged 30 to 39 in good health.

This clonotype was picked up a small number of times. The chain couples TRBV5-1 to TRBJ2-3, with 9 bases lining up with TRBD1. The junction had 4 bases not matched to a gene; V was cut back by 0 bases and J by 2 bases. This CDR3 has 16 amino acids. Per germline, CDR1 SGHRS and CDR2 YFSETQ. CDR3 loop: CASSLGWTGVTDTQYF. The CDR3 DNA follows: TGCGCCAGCAGCTTGGGTTGGACAGGGGTCACAGATACGCAGTATTTT.

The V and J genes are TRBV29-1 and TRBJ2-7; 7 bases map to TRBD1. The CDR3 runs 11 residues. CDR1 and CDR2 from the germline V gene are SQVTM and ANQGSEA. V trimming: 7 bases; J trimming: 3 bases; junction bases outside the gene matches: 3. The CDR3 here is CSDHRGYEQYF. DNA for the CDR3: TGCAGCGACCACAGGGGCTACGAGCAGTACTTC.